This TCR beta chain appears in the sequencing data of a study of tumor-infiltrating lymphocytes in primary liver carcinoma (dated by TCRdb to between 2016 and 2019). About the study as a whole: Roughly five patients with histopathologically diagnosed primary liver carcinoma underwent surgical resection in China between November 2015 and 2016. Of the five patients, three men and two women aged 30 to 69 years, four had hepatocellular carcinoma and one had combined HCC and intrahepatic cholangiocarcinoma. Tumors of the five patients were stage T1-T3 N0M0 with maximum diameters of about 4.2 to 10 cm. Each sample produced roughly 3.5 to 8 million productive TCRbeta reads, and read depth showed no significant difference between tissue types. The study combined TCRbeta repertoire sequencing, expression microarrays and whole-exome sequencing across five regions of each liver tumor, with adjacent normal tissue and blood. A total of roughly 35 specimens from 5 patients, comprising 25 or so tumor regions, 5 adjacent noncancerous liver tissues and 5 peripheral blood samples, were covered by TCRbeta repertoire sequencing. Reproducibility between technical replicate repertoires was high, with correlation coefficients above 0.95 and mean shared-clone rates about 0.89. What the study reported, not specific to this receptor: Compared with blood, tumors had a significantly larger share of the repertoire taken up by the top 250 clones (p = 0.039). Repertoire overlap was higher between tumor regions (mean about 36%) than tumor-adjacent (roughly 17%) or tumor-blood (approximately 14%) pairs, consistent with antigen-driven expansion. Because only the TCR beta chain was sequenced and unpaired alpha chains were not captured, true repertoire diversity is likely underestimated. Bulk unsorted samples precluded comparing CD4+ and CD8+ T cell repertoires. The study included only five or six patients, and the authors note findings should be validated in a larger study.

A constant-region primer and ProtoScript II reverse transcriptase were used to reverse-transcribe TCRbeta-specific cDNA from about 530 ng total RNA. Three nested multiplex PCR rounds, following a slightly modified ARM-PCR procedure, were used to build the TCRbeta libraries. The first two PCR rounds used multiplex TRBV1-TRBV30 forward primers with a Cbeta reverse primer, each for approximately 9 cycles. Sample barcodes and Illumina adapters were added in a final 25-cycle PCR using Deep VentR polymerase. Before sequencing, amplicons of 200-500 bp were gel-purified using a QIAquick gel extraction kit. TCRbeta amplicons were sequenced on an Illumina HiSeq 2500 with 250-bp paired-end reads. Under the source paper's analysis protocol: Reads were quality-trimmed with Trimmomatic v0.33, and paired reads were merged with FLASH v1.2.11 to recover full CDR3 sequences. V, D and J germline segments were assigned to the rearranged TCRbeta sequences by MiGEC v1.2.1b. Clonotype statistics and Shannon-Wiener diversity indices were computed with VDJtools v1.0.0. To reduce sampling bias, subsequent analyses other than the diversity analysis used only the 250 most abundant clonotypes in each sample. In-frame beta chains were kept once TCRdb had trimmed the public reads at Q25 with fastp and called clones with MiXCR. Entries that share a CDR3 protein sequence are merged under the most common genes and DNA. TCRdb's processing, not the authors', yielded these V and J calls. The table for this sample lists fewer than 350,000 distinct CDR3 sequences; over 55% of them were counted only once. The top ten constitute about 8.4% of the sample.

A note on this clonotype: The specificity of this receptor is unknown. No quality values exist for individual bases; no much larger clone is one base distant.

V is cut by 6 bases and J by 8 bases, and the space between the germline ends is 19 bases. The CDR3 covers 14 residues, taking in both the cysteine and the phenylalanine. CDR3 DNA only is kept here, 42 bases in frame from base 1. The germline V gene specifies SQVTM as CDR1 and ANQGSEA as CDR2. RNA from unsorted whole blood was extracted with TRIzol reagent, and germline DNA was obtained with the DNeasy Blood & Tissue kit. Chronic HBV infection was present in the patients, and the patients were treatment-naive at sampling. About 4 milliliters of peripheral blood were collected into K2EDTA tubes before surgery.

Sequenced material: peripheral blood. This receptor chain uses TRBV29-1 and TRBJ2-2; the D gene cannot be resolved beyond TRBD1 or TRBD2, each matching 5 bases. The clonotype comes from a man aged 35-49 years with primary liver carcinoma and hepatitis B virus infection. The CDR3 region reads CSVEMKMGVGELFF. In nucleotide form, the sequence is TGCAGCGTGGAAATGAAGATGGGGGTAGGGGAGCTGTTTTTT.